Described below is a single T cell receptor beta chain sequence and its context. The clone's antigen remains unknown. No much larger clone is present one base from it, and per-base qualities are unavailable. Lymph node samples were obtained from the axillary draining lymph nodes of breast cancer patients. The listed sequencing device is Illumina HiSeq 2000. Multiplex PCR amplification was used to generate the TCR beta chain libraries. The amplified TCR beta chain products were analyzed by high-throughput sequencing. Using fastp trimming at Q25 and MiXCR clonotype assembly, TCRdb reanalyzed the public sequencing data and kept in-frame beta chains. Rows are combined by CDR3 protein, so each entry shows the most common genes and DNA. In all, the sample holds 130,000 or so distinct CDR3 sequences, and about 33% of those were seen once. The ten most abundant clones make up under 2.5% of the sample. These data belong to a study of breast tumors, draining lymph nodes, adjacent tissues listed by TCRdb under 2016. For context, the study as a whole: TCR beta repertoires were compared across tumor, adjacent nontumor tissue and axillary lymph nodes obtained from breast cancer patients. In human breast cancer, the study set out to evaluate how tumor, surrounding tissue and draining lymph node repertoires relate to one another and whether T cells may move between these sites. Broad study findings and their caveats: Rather than being directly demonstrated, the conclusion that tumor T cells originate in lymph nodes was presented as consistent with a hypothesis. Tumor T-cell repertoires showed less diversity than lymph node repertoires and more diversity than nontumor tissue repertoires, and tumor T-cell repertoires showed preferential V and J gene usage. The data were considered consistent with most tumor T cells being derived from the lymph node and subsequently expanding within tumor tissue. In luminal-like breast cancer, tumor and nontumor tissue repertoires resembled each other significantly more than in basal-like breast cancer.

The material sequenced was axillary lymph node tissue. This TCR came from a female donor with breast cancer. Some clones in this sample may be carry-over from other donors' samples.

This receptor carries the CDR3 CATSRVLDTEAFF. The DNA sequence reads TGTGCCACCAGCAGAGTCCTCGACACTGAAGCTTTCTTT. Recombination connected TRBV15 to TRBJ1-1; the D gene lacks a confident call. Based on the germline V gene (reference sequence), the CDR1 and CDR2 sequences are LNHNV and YYDKDF. The CDR3 numbers 13 residues from cysteine through phenylalanine. Left in the record is the CDR3 DNA by itself, 39 bases read in frame from the first base. V and J are truncated by 1 base and 3 bases respectively, leaving an intervening sequence of 6 bases.